This TCR beta chain was sequenced for a study of Graves' ophthalmopathy and Graves' hyperthyroidism. General study points: The majority of expanded thyroid clonotypes above 0.001 frequency also occurred in blood.

RNA transcripts served as template for amplifying TCR beta CDR3 sequences. Second-round multiplex PCR came after a first-round RT-PCR that employed HTBI primers. TCRdb used MiXCR to reprocess the multiplex PCR reads, holding one entry per CDR3 protein. The sample consists of around 470,000 distinct CDR3 sequences, around an eighth of them appearing once. This clonotype was seen ten or more times. Its antigen is as yet unknown. Donors with ophthalmopathy: moderate-to-severe activity, CAS ≥3, NOSPECS ≥4, duration under 3 months. The CDR3 is 16 residues long. Unmatched junction bases numbered 4, after V lost 0 bases and J lost 0 bases. The V gene's germline CDR1 is MNHEY and CDR2 SMNVEV (reference sequence).

V is TRBV27 and J is TRBJ2-7, with 8 positions matching TRBD2. This TCR was recovered from a woman between 25 and 40 years old with Graves' ophthalmopathy. The specimen was blood. The DNA of the CDR3 is TGTGCCAGCAGTTTATCAACTAGCGGTAACTCCTACGAGCAGTACTTC. Its translation is CASSLSTSGNSYEQYF.